The present TCR beta chain was sequenced within a study of T-cell memory formation after mild COVID-19 (dated by TCRdb to the early 2020s). For the study in its entirety: TCR sequence clusters from the two donors were found to be largely donor specific. In a couple of donors, T-cell clones that expanded and contracted after mild COVID-19 were tracked by sequencing TCRalpha and TCRbeta repertoires over time. Two young, previously healthy adult volunteers made up the cohort, one male and one female. Broader findings and caveats from the paper: Clones that contracted from day 15 to 85 showed balanced CD4/CD8 phenotypes, whereas a second wave of clones that expanded from day 15 to 37 leaned towards CD4+. Some responding clones were found in pre-infection memory, which suggests that pre-existing cross-reactive memory T cells took part in the SARS-CoV-2 response. Contracting CD4+ clones were located mainly in the CM and EM memory subsets, whereas CD8+ clones were found to be enriched in EMRA. Whether the second-wave clones peaking on day 37 were SARS-CoV-2 specific was not confirmed. Only two mild cases were covered in the study, and larger cohorts including severe cases with pre-infection samples were considered necessary.

Remarks on this clonotype: What antigen it recognizes has not been identified. There are no base qualities to consult, and no much larger clone falls within one base.

V is cut by 6 bases and J by 8 bases, and the space between the germline ends is 16 bases. Spanning cysteine to phenylalanine, the CDR3 consists of 13 amino acids. The retained sequence is limited to the CDR3, 39 bases, with the frame set at the first base. Sequences SGHTA (CDR1) and FQGNSA (CDR2) are obtained from the germline V gene. This sample was sequenced with an Illumina NovaSeq 6000. TCRalpha and TCRbeta cDNA libraries were built by 5'RACE with constant-segment primers, adding sample barcodes and unique molecular identifiers. Trizol reagent was used to extract RNA from every sample. Libraries were amplified in two PCR steps, with a second sample barcode and Illumina TruSeq adapters added in the second step. Libraries were sequenced on an Illumina NovaSeq with 2 x 150 bp paired-end reads. As for how the authors treated the data: Demultiplexing of reads and collapsing into UMI-guided consensus sequences were performed with migec v1.2.7. Using mixcr v2.1.11, UMI consensuses were aligned to TRA and TRB V and J templates and then assembled into clonotypes. Clonotypes were classified as expanded or contracted when called significant by both edgeR and NoisET, with noise models trained on biological replicates. For edgeR calls, the cutoffs were a false discovery rate-adjusted p below 0.01 and a log2 fold-change threshold of 1. As an exploratory analysis of dynamics, max-normalized trajectories of the 1000 most abundant clonotypes were examined by PCA with hierarchical clustering. Each responding clone was given a CD4 or CD8 phenotype based on the CD4+ and CD8+ repertoires, which had been sequenced separately. The public reads were reanalyzed by TCRdb: fastp trimming at Q25, MiXCR alignment, in-frame beta chains only. Every CDR3 protein is listed once, alongside the most common genes and DNA of its rows. The V and J calls and clone size are TCRdb's, not the authors'. The sample profile shows about 260,000 distinct CDR3 sequences; under 20% of them were found once. The top ten clones comprise roughly 20% of the sample.

Ficoll-Paque density gradient centrifugation was used to isolate PBMCs. The TCR originated in a young man who had mild COVID-19 (a few samples of this study predate the infection). The sample titles of this study are shuffled in the database, so cell type and time point are left out; the donor was told from shared clones. The sample comprised PBMCs or a T cell subset sorted from them (not recorded which). The sequence joins TRBV7-2 to TRBJ1-1, with the D gene call left open. This receptor carries the CDR3 CASRRTGWIEAFF. Here is the DNA: TGTGCCAGCAGGCGGACGGGATGGATCGAAGCTTTCTTT.